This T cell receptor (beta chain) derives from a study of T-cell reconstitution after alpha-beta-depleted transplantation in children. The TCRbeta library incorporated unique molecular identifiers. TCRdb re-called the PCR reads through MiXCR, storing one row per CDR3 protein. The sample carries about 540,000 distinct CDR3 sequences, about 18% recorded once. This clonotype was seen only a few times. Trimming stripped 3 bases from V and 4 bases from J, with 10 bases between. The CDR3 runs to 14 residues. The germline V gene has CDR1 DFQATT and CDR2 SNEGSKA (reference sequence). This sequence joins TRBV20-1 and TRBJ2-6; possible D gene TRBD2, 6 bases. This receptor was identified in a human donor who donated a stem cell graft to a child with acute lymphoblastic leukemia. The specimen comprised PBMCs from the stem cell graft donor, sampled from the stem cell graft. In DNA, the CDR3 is TGCAGTGCTAGTCGGGGGTCCGGGGCCAACGTCCTGACTTTC. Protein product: CSASRGSGANVLTF.